This T cell receptor beta chain was captured in a study of early T cells in non-severe SARS-CoV-2 infection. This clonotype was counted only a few times. This CDR3 is 14 amino acids long. Germline V gene lookup returns CDR1 SGHRS and CDR2 YFSETQ. Trimming cost V 1 base and J 1 base, with 8 bases left between them. TCRdb reprocessed the 5' RACE reads via MiXCR and lists one record per CDR3 protein. The sample has nearly 45,000 distinct CDR3 sequences, 11% seen once; the top ten hold roughly 10%. The J gene is TRBJ1-1, the V gene TRBV5-1; D is perhaps TRBD1 (6 bases). The sequenced sample was whole blood. The sequence derives from an adult who was a healthcare worker with PCR-confirmed SARS-CoV-2 infection or an uninfected control (not recorded which). The CDR3 here is CASSLTGTNTEAFF. The CDR3, as DNA: TGCGCCAGCAGCTTGACAGGGACGAACACTGAAGCTTTCTTT.